Below are 28 T cell receptor beta chains sequenced from a single sample in a study of T-cell reconstitution after alpha-beta-depleted transplantation in children. Unique molecular identifiers were incorporated into the prepared TCRbeta library. TCRdb analysed the PCR reads with MiXCR anew, one entry per CDR3 protein. This sample carries roughly 200,000 distinct CDR3 sequences, about 14% of them seen once, and the ten largest clones take approximately 13%. This specimen consisted of PBMCs from the stem cell graft donor, obtained from the stem cell graft. Every receptor here comes from a human donor who donated a stem cell graft to a child with acute lymphoblastic leukemia.

This clonotype showed up just a few times. The CDR3 protein is CSASRGVDNSPLHF. CDR3 DNA: TGCAGTGCTTCCAGAGGCGTAGATAATTCACCCCTCCACTTT. The chain links TRBV20-1 to TRBJ1-6; D not certain. V was cut by 5 bases and J by 5 bases, with 13 bases left in between. The CDR3 extends over 14 amino acids. The V gene's germline CDR1 is DFQATT and CDR2 SNEGSKA (reference sequence).

This clonotype was counted ten times or more. The chain combines TRBV6-1 with TRBJ2-3; 12 nucleotides agree with TRBD2. CDR3 size: 15 residues. The V and J ends lost 10 bases and 4 bases, in that order; junction bases with no gene match: 9. Germline-derived CDR1 and CDR2 are MNHNS and SASEGT. CDR3 region: CATTKTSGSSDTQYF. For the CDR3, the DNA is TGTGCCACCACAAAGACTAGCGGGAGTTCAGATACGCAGTATTTT.

This clonotype was detected many times. The gene calls are TRBV6-5 and TRBJ2-5, with 8 bases identical to TRBD2. The V and J ends lost 7 bases and 2 bases, in that order; junction bases with no gene match: 6. The CDR3 is made up of 14 amino acids. Germline CDR1 MNHEY, CDR2 SVGAGI. This CDR3 reads CASTRGGPQETQYF. CDR3 DNA sequence: TGTGCCAGCACCCGGGGGGGACCTCAAGAGACCCAGTACTTC.

This clonotype was counted ten times or more. CDR3 DNA sequence: TGCGCCAGCAGCTTGGGCCGGGACAGCGTAAACTACGAGCAGTACTTC. It specifies CASSLGRDSVNYEQYF. The chain uses TRBV5-1 and TRBJ2-7; 7 positions agree with TRBD1. After removal of 0 bases from V and 3 bases from J, the junction contained 9 bases not matched to a gene. The germline V gene encodes CDR1 SGHRS and CDR2 YFSETQ. The CDR3 extends over 16 amino acids.

This clonotype was recorded at least ten times. The CDR3 reads CASSLLGSYEQYF. DNA of the CDR3: TGTGCCAGCAGTTTATTGGGGTCCTACGAGCAGTACTTC. The rearrangement uses TRBV12-3 or TRBV12-4 and TRBJ2-7; D ambiguous. V was shortened by 2 bases and J by 1 base, with 6 bases between the two germline ends. The CDR3 loop spans 13 amino acids.

The chain is built from TRBV11-2 and TRBJ2-7, with D unclear. Germline V gene data show CDR1 as SGHAT and CDR2 as FQNNGV. V was trimmed by 0 bases and J by 4 bases, leaving 7 bases between them. The CDR3 is 13 amino acids. This chain's CDR3 is CASSLDWRYEQYF. The DNA of the CDR3 is TGTGCCAGCAGCTTAGATTGGCGTTACGAGCAGTACTTC.

This clonotype came up many times. The V and J genes are TRBV20-1 and TRBJ2-4; TRBD1 matches at 7 bases. V lost 4 bases and J lost 0; bases outside the gene matches: 6. The germline V gene has CDR1 DFQATT and CDR2 SNEGSKA (reference sequence). The length of the CDR3 is 15 residues. CDR3 in amino acids: CSATGTDLAKNIQYF. In nucleotides, the CDR3 is TGCAGTGCTACTGGGACAGACCTAGCCAAAAACATTCAGTACTTC.

This clonotype was recorded many times. The CDR3 loop reads CASSSLHSGANVLTF. CDR3 sequence (DNA): TGTGCCAGCAGCAGTCTGCACTCTGGGGCCAACGTCCTGACTTTC. This rearrangement joins TRBV5-5 to TRBJ2-6; D is unclear. Trimming left V 4 bases short and J 0 bases short, with 8 bases between. The CDR3 runs 15 residues. Germline values: CDR1 SGHKS, CDR2 YYEKEE (reference sequence).

Ten or more counts support this clonotype. V is TRBV2 and J is TRBJ2-2; 11 bases fit TRBD1. With V trimmed by 9 bases and J by 8 bases, 11 bases remained unmatched. The CDR3 runs to 15 residues. CDR1 SNHLY and CDR2 FYNNEI come from the germline V gene. The CDR3 nucleotides read TGTGCCAGTTCGCGGGACAGGGGGAATTCTGGGGAGCTGTTTTTT. The encoded protein is CASSRDRGNSGELFF.

This clonotype was detected ten times or more. The J gene is TRBJ2-3, the V gene TRBV29-1; 10 bases match TRBD1. Germline CDR1 SQVTM, CDR2 ANQGSEA. The CDR3 is 15 amino acids. Trimming at V came to 7 bases and at J to 1 base, leaving 8 bases not matched to a gene. The CDR3 DNA reads as TGCAGCGCCAACGACAGGGGGCAAGGCACAGATACGCAGTATTTT. Translating gives CSANDRGQGTDTQYF.

This clonotype was counted ten times or more. The chain is built from TRBV27 and TRBJ2-7; 9 nucleotides match TRBD2. CDR1 is MNHEY, CDR2 SMNVEV, per germline (reference sequence). The CDR3 has 16 amino acids. Trimming cost V 5 bases and J 3 bases; bases outside gene matches: 11. Here the CDR3 reads CASSRPGLAGIYEQYF. The CDR3 nucleotides are TGTGCCAGCAGTCGCCCCGGGCTAGCGGGGATCTACGAGCAGTACTTC.

There are many counts of this clonotype. The rearrangement joins TRBV6-1 to TRBJ2-5, with 8 bases that match TRBD1. The germline gives CDR1 MNHNS, CDR2 SASEGT. The CDR3 has 16 residues. The J segment lost 4 bases and the V segment lost 8 bases, leaving 15 bases of the junction unmatched. CDR3: CASSQRGQGLGETQYF. DNA for the CDR3: TGTGCCAGCTCCCAACGCGGACAGGGTCTTGGAGAGACCCAGTACTTC.

The chain uses TRBV11-3 and TRBJ2-5; a weak D match, TRBD2 (6 bases). V dropped 4 bases and J dropped 5 bases, with 17 bases sitting between them. CDR3 length equals 15 residues. Germline-derived CDR1 and CDR2 are SGHNT and YENEEA. The chain's CDR3 is CASSSGGGDGETQYF. CDR3 nucleotide sequence: TGTGCCAGCAGCTCCGGGGGAGGAGACGGGGAGACCCAGTACTTC.

This clonotype showed up many times. The chain uses TRBV6-2 or TRBV6-3 and TRBJ1-5; 8 nucleotides align to TRBD1. CDR1 MNHEY and CDR2 SVGEGT come from the germline V gene. Trimming removed 7 bases from V and 4 bases from J; junction bases left unmatched: 18. CDR3 length: 18 amino acids. The CDR3 loop is CASTNPSKGQENNQPQHF. CDR3 sequence (DNA): TGTGCCAGCACCAACCCGTCGAAGGGACAGGAGAATAATCAGCCCCAGCATTTT.

This clonotype showed up many times. The J gene is TRBJ1-1, the V gene TRBV29-1; unclear D gene. The CDR3 is 14 amino acids. V was trimmed by 0 bases and J by 1 base, leaving 9 bases between them. The V gene's germline CDR1 is SQVTM and CDR2 ANQGSEA. The CDR3 DNA is TGCAGCGTTGAAGATCCCGGGAGGAACACTGAAGCTTTCTTT. This sequence encodes CSVEDPGRNTEAFF.

Here the CDR3 reads CARGPGLAGVTSYNEQFF. The CDR3 coding sequence is TGTGCCAGGGGCCCCGGGCTCGCGGGAGTGACGAGTTACAATGAGCAGTTCTTC. The chain combines TRBV4-2 with TRBJ2-1; 7 bases agree with TRBD2. The J segment lost 4 bases and the V segment lost 9 bases, leaving 21 bases of the junction unmatched. CDR1 LGHNA and CDR2 YNFKEQ come from the germline V gene. The CDR3 is 18 residues long.

This clonotype was found many times. V usage is TRBV27 and J usage is TRBJ2-1, with D perhaps TRBD1 (5 bases). The CDR3 has 13 amino acids. CDR1 MNHEY and CDR2 SMNVEV come from the germline V gene (reference sequence). Trimming left V 11 bases short and J 8 bases short, with 19 bases between. CDR3 amino acids: CARRTQAIDEQFF. The CDR3 DNA follows: TGTGCCCGCCGGACACAAGCTATAGATGAGCAGTTCTTC.

The table lists this clonotype with a few counts. The rearrangement uses TRBV20-1 and TRBJ2-3, with D hard to call. Germline loops: CDR1 DFQATT, CDR2 SNEGSKA (reference sequence). This CDR3 has 16 amino acids. Trimming took off 4 bases at V and 3 bases at J, with 20 bases between the two ends. CDR3 in DNA: TGCAGTGCTACTAAGTCCGGCGGACCTACAACAGATACGCAGTATTTT. It codes for CSATKSGGPTTDTQYF.

This clonotype was found many times. The chain combines TRBV20-1 with TRBJ2-3; 10 bases agree with TRBD2. Germline-derived CDR1 and CDR2 are DFQATT and SNEGSKA (reference sequence). V trimming: 0 bases; J trimming: 2 bases; junction bases outside the gene matches: 5. CDR3 length: 16 residues. The CDR3 here is CSARDRTSGDTDTQYF. Here the CDR3 DNA reads TGCAGTGCTAGAGACCGGACTAGCGGAGACACAGATACGCAGTATTTT.

This clonotype was detected ten times or more. The chain is built from TRBV5-4 and TRBJ2-7; 8 bases fit TRBD2. This CDR3 is built from 18 residues. V gave up 1 base and J gave up 7 bases; unmatched junction bases: 19. CDR1 SGHNT and CDR2 YYREEE come from the germline V gene (reference sequence). The chain's CDR3 is CASSLRQGAIKREPEQYF. The CDR3, as DNA: TGTGCCAGCAGCTTGAGGCAGGGAGCTATAAAGCGGGAGCCGGAGCAGTACTTC.

This clonotype was observed at least ten times. This chain joins TRBV5-1 and TRBJ1-4, with D maybe TRBD1 (5 bases). The V gene's germline CDR1 is SGHRS and CDR2 YFSETQ. Between the trimmed V and J ends, which lost 4 bases and 0 bases, there was a span of 10 bases. The CDR3 sequence is 15 residues long. The CDR3 loop is CASSKGTATNEKLFF. The DNA of the CDR3 is TGCGCCAGCAGCAAAGGGACGGCAACTAATGAAAAACTGTTTTTT.

The chain carries TRBV29-1 and TRBJ1-1, with 8 bases that match TRBD1. This CDR3 has 15 amino acids. Germline CDR1 is SQVTM and CDR2 is ANQGSEA. Germline trimming cut 7 bases from V and 5 bases from J; bases unmatched to any gene: 15. The CDR3 DNA follows: TGCAGCGCCGGAGACAGGGGATGGGGGGGGACTGAAGCTTTCTTT. This translates into CSAGDRGWGGTEAFF.

This clonotype was recorded at least ten times. The chain joins TRBV27 to TRBJ2-5, with D maybe TRBD1 (7 bases). Germline V gene sequence: CDR1 MNHEY, CDR2 SMNVEV (reference sequence). V shed 6 bases and J shed 5 bases, with 19 bases lying between them. The CDR3 loop spans 15 amino acids. The CDR3 DNA sequence: TGTGCCAGCAGATCCTACCCACAGGGGAGGGAGACCCAGTACTTC. It is translated as CASRSYPQGRETQYF.

This clonotype was seen many times. The V gene is TRBV25-1, the J gene TRBJ1-1; 8 bases are shared with TRBD1. V gave up 3 bases and J gave up 5 bases; unmatched junction bases: 5. The germline gives CDR1 MGHDK, CDR2 SYGVNS. The CDR3 totals 14 residues. The CDR3 coding sequence is TGTGCCAGCAGTGAGGACAGGGAGTGGACTGAAGCTTTCTTT. Translation: CASSEDREWTEAFF. The entire variable domain, with the rest obtained from reference TRBV25-1 and TRBJ1-1, is as follows: EADIYQTPRYLVIGTGKKITLECSQTMGHDKMYWYQQDPGMELHLIHYSYGVNSTEKGDLSSESTVSRIRTEHFPLTLESARPSHTSQYLCASSEDREWTEAFFGQGTRLTVV.

This clonotype was counted many times. As the CDR3 is not closed by the conserved phenylalanine or tryptophan, this likely results from a read error. The DNA is left out, because the CDR3 cannot be placed on it with certainty; the CDR3 is given as TCRdb lists it. The V call is TRBV11-2, the J call TRBJ2-1; the D call of TRBD2 is as the table states it, not checked on the DNA. CDR1 SGHAT and CDR2 FQNNGV come from the germline V gene. The CDR3 is 13 amino acids long, termini counted. CDR3 loop: CASSLDVETSLNL.

This clonotype was recorded at least ten times. V usage is TRBV6-2 or TRBV6-3 and J usage is TRBJ2-1; TRBD2 agrees at 10 bases. Germline V lookup: CDR1 MNHEY, CDR2 SVGEGT. This CDR3 contains 21 residues. Germline trimming cut 2 bases from V and 1 base from J; bases unmatched to any gene: 17. CDR3 DNA: TGTGCCAGCAGTTACACACCAGGGCTAGCGGGAGAGGGGTGGTCCTACAATGAGCAGTTCTTC. Encoded protein: CASSYTPGLAGEGWSYNEQFF.

This clonotype was picked up many times. In nucleotides, the CDR3 is TGTGCCAGCAGTTCTTTCGGCAGGGAGGTGTCCTACGAGCAGTACTTC. The encoded protein is CASSSFGREVSYEQYF. V gene TRBV12-3 or TRBV12-4 combines with J gene TRBJ2-7; maybe TRBD2 (6 bases). Trimming cost V 4 bases and J 1 base, with 17 bases left between them. This CDR3 has 16 residues.

J is TRBJ2-7 and V is TRBV7-2; D not certain. This CDR3 contains 13 residues. Germline loops: CDR1 SGHTA, CDR2 FQGNSA. The germline V and J ends were trimmed by 3 bases and 0 bases, with 6 bases remaining between them. Here the CDR3 DNA reads TGTGCCAGCAGCTTCTCAAACTCCTACGAGCAGTACTTC. It encodes CASSFSNSYEQYF.